This is a list of T cell receptor beta chains from one sample in a study of cytotoxic CD8 clonotypes in ibrutinib-treated CLL. Sequenced by immunoSEQ multiplex PCR; TCRdb stores in-frame clones only, minus some. The sample lists about 68,000 clones, approximately 70% occurring once. Sequences were derived from PBMCs, sampled after 12 months of ibrutinib treatment. These receptors all stem from a human donor with chronic lymphocytic leukemia. CDR3s include the opening cysteine and the closing phenylalanine or tryptophan. A D gene is named only where the DNA matches it firmly. Expanded clones get a size class; other rows say once, few or many, or leave the size out.

TRBD1	.	TRBJ2-2	TRBV18	CASSPGTGNTGELFF	TGTGCCAGCTCACCCGGGACAGGGAACACCGGGGAGCTGTTTTTT
TRBD2	.	TRBJ2-1	TRBV15	CATSSAAGGYNEQFF	TGTGCCACCAGCAGTGCAGCGGGGGGATACAATGAGCAGTTCTTC
.	.	TRBJ2-5	TRBV9	CASSVDPLAGTQYF	TGTGCCAGCAGCGTAGACCCCCTAGCCGGGACCCAGTACTTC
.	.	TRBJ1-1	TRBV7-9	CASSSVSHTSEAFF	TGTGCCAGCAGCAGCGTCAGCCATACCTCTGAAGCTTTCTTT
.	.	TRBJ2-3	TRBV7-9	CASSLTSGRTDTQYF	TGTGCCAGCAGCCTTACATCCGGGAGAACAGATACGCAGTATTTT
.	.	TRBJ1-1	TRBV7-2	CASSLMDGGWVDTEAFF	TGTGCCAGCAGCTTAATGGATGGAGGGTGGGTAGACACTGAAGCTTTCTTT
.	.	TRBJ1-1	TRBV2	CASSEWGSGAFF	TGTGCCAGCAGTGAATGGGGCAGTGGAGCTTTCTTT
.	.	TRBJ1-4	TRBV5-6	CASSWESGGNGNNEKLFF	TGTGCCAGCAGCTGGGAAAGTGGGGGTAACGGGAATAATGAAAAACTGTTTTTT
TRBD1	.	TRBJ2-7	TRBV5-6	CASTQRRDRGYYEQYF	TGTGCCAGCACCCAAAGACGGGACAGGGGTTACTACGAGCAGTACTTC
.	.	TRBJ1-1	TRBV5-1	CASSSPPRGEAFF	TGCGCCAGCAGCTCGCCACCCAGGGGAGAAGCTTTCTTT
TRBD1	few	TRBJ1-3	TRBV5-5	CASSLGDRGTIYF	TGTGCCAGCAGCTTGGGGGACAGGGGCACCATATATTTT
.	few	TRBJ2-7	TRBV2	CASTGDRSSYEQYF	TGTGCCAGCACTGGCGACAGGAGCTCCTACGAGCAGTACTTC
.	.	TRBJ2-2	TRBV9	CASSPVQGGTGELFF	TGTGCCAGCAGCCCCGTACAGGGAGGAACCGGGGAGCTGTTTTTT
.	.	TRBJ2-3	TRBV19	CASRRNRFPSTDTQYF	TGTGCCAGTAGGAGAAATCGCTTTCCTAGCACAGATACGCAGTATTTT
TRBD2	few	TRBJ2-3	TRBV12-5	CASGLVLSGATDTQYF	TGTGCTAGTGGTTTGGTTCTAAGCGGGGCGACAGATACGCAGTATTTT
.	.	TRBJ2-6	TRBV6-6	CASSYAIAGANVLTF	TGTGCCAGCAGTTACGCGATAGCGGGGGCCAACGTCCTGACTTTC
.	.	TRBJ1-1	TRBV5-6	CASSPLSSPGNTEAFF	TGTGCCAGCAGCCCCCTCAGTAGTCCAGGCAACACTGAAGCTTTCTTT
.	.	TRBJ2-7	TRBV2	CASRGSVDEQYF	TGTGCCAGCAGAGGTAGCGTCGACGAGCAGTACTTC
.	few	TRBJ2-5	TRBV6-1	CASTQGLAAETQYF	TGTGCCAGCACCCAAGGGCTAGCAGCAGAGACCCAGTACTTC
.	.	TRBJ2-7	TRBV7-9	CASSPGGEQYF	TGTGCCAGCAGCCCCGGGGGAGAGCAGTACTTC
.	.	TRBJ2-7	TRBV5-1	CASSLEGTEFEQYF	TGCGCCAGCAGCTTGGAGGGGACGGAGTTTGAGCAGTACTTC
TRBD1	.	TRBJ2-2	TRBV18	CASSPLLGQATGELFF	TGTGCCAGCTCACCACTTTTAGGACAGGCCACCGGGGAGCTGTTTTTT
TRBD1	.	TRBJ1-1	TRBV18	CASSGTGRTEAFF	TGTGCCAGCTCCGGGACAGGGAGAACTGAAGCTTTCTTT
.	once	TRBJ2-7	TRBV7-3	CASSLTGAYEQYF	TGTGCCAGCAGCTTAACAGGGGCCTACGAGCAGTACTTC
TRBD2	.	TRBJ2-1	TRBV9	CASSVGWRGENNEQFF	TGTGCCAGCAGCGTAGGGTGGCGGGGGGAAAACAATGAGCAGTTCTTC
.	.	TRBJ2-3	TRBV5-6	CASSLSLYRGTDTQYF	TGTGCCAGCAGCTTGAGTTTGTACAGGGGCACAGATACGCAGTATTTT
TRBD1	.	TRBJ1-1	TRBV10-3	CAISEDREHTEAFF	TGTGCCATCAGTGAAGACAGGGAGCACACTGAAGCTTTCTTT
.	.	TRBJ1-2	TRBV9	CASSELRGYGYTF	TGTGCCAGCAGCGAACTACGCGGATATGGCTACACCTTC
.	.	TRBJ1-5	TRBV29-1	CSVSQDGGNQPQHF	TGCAGCGTCAGCCAGGATGGCGGCAATCAGCCCCAGCATTTT
.	.	TRBJ1-4	TRBV2	CASGGREKLFF	TGTGCCAGCGGGGGGAGAGAAAAACTGTTTTTT